These 19 T cell receptor beta chains were sequenced from one sample in a study of blood T cell repertoires in COVID-19. Repertoires were generated with immunoSEQ multiplex PCR, while TCRdb's copy carries only in-frame clones and drops some. This sample yields some 140,000 clones, of which around 89% are seen a single time; 15% to 20% belongs to the top ten. The sample comprised peripheral blood. These receptors all come from a man aged 45-65 years with active or convalescent COVID-19.

V and J are TRBV5-3 and TRBJ2-4, with 7 bases identical to TRBD1. TRBV5-3 is assigned to the ORF class and has an uncertain function. J lost 3 bases, V lost 0 bases, and 9 bases had no gene match. The CDR3 runs 17 residues. CDR3 in amino acids: CARSLAVMTGIKNIQYF. The CDR3 nucleotides read TGTGCCAGAAGCTTGGCCGTGATGACAGGGATCAAAAACATTCAGTACTTC.

The chain carries TRBV5-4 and TRBJ2-1, with 9 positions matching TRBD2. V lost 0 bases and J lost 2; bases outside the gene matches: 3. Germline CDR1 SGHNT, CDR2 YYREEE (reference sequence). The CDR3 loop spans 16 amino acids. The CDR3 DNA is TGTGCCAGCAGCTTGGCCGCGGGGGGGCCCTACAATGAGCAGTTCTTC. This encodes CASSLAAGGPYNEQFF. Full variable domain (outside the CDR3, taken from reference TRBV5-4 and TRBJ2-1): ETGVTQSPTHLIKTRGQQVTLRCSSQSGHNTVSWYQQALGQGPQFIFQYYREEENGRGNFPPRFSGLQFPNYSSELNVNALELDDSALYLCASSLAAGGPYNEQFFGPGTRLTVL.

This chain uses TRBV5-6 with TRBJ2-7; weak D call: TRBD1 (6 bases). The CDR3 is made up of 15 amino acids. V was trimmed by 0 bases and J by 3 bases, leaving 13 bases between them. CDR1 is SGHDT and CDR2 is YYEEEE in the germline V gene. This CDR3 reads CASSLEGQGSYEQYF. The CDR3 nucleotides are TGTGCCAGCAGCTTGGAGGGGCAGGGGAGCTACGAGCAGTACTTC.

The V call is TRBV7-8, the J call TRBJ1-6; D ambiguous. The CDR3 is made up of 14 amino acids. CDR1 SGHVS and CDR2 FQNEAQ come from the germline V gene. The V end was cut by 2 bases, the J end by 0 bases, with 2 bases between. CDR3 amino acids: CASSLLSYNSPLHF. CDR3 DNA: TGTGCCAGCAGCTTACTCTCCTATAATTCACCCCTCCACTTT.

The chain recombines TRBV28 with TRBJ2-7; D gene unclear. The CDR3 contains 17 residues. Per the germline V gene, CDR1 is MDHEN and CDR2 is SYDVKM. V lost 6 bases to trimming and J lost 0 bases, with 21 bases between them. The CDR3 DNA follows: TGTGCCAGCAGCCATACCATTGGGCCTCTAAGCTCCTACGAGCAGTACTTC. Translation gives CASSHTIGPLSSYEQYF.

The CDR3 here is CAWSARYVAFF. CDR3 bases: TGTGCCTGGAGTGCCCGCTACGTAGCTTTCTTT. J is TRBJ1-1 and V is TRBV30; D is unclear. The CDR3 extends over 11 amino acids. The germline CDR1 and CDR2 sequences are GTSNPN and SVGIG (reference sequence). Trimming stripped 1 base from V and 10 bases from J, with 10 bases between.

The rearrangement uses TRBV6-6 and TRBJ1-1, with TRBD1 as a possible D gene (5 bases). CDR1 MNHNY and CDR2 SVGAGI come from the germline V gene (reference sequence). The CDR3 length is 16 residues. The ends were cut back, 4 bases at V and 11 bases at J, with 26 bases in the middle. The CDR3 DNA follows: TGTGCCAGCAGTTTCTCCCCTGAGAGGGCGACAGCGGGGGCTTTCTTT. Encoded protein: CASSFSPERATAGAFF.

The chain couples TRBV30 to TRBJ2-1; possible D gene TRBD2, 6 bases. V lost 1 base, J lost 6 bases, and 13 bases lay in between. The CDR3 totals 14 residues. Germline lookup yields CDR1 GTSNPN and CDR2 SVGIG (reference sequence). The CDR3 DNA sequence: TGTGCCTGGAGTGACGGGAGTTCCACCAATGAGCAGTTCTTC. This encodes CAWSDGSSTNEQFF.

As for this clone: Compared with germline, one end of the junction differs, possibly owing to a read error. This chain links TRBV28 with TRBJ2-1, with D perhaps matching TRBD2 (6 bases). This CDR3 spans 12 amino acids. The germline gives CDR1 MDHEN, CDR2 SYDVKM. This CDR3 reads CASSYTGTGAIF. The CDR3 DNA reads as TGTGCCAGCAGTTATACCGGGACGGGAGCTATCTTC. Based on the CDR3 plus reference TRBV28 and TRBJ2-1, the full variable domain is DVKVTQSSRYLVKRTGEKVFLECVQDMDHENMFWYRQDPGLGLRLIYFSYDVKMKEKGDIPEGYSVSREKKERFSLILESASTNQTSMYLCASSYTGTGAIFGPGTRLTVL.

V and J are TRBV2 and TRBJ1-5; 8 bases match TRBD1. V lost 4 bases, J lost 7 bases, and 6 bases stayed unmatched. Germline lookup yields CDR1 SNHLY and CDR2 FYNNEI. The CDR3 sequence is 14 residues long. The CDR3 DNA reads as TGTGCCAGCAGTGTGGCAGGGGGCGGGCAGCCCCAGCATTTT. It encodes CASSVAGGGQPQHF.

The chain recombines TRBV5-1 with TRBJ1-6, with 12 bases matching TRBD1. V trimming: 0 bases; J trimming: 9 bases; junction bases outside the gene matches: 7. The CDR3 length is 17 residues. CDR1 and CDR2 (germline): SGHRS, YFSETQ. The CDR3 region has the DNA TGCGCCAGCAGCTTGGAGCCCCGGGACAGGGGGCTTTCACCCCTCCACTTT. Encoded protein: CASSLEPRDRGLSPLHF.

The chain carries TRBV3-1 (or the pseudogene TRBV3-2) and TRBJ2-2; tentatively, D is TRBD2 (5 bases). CDR1 is LGHDT and CDR2 is YNNKEL in the germline V gene (reference sequence). The V end lost 6 bases, the J end lost 7 bases, and 15 bases lay between the germline ends. This CDR3 region has 14 residues. The CDR3 coding sequence is TGTGCCAGCAGGATCACGGGGATGGACGGGGAGCTGTTTTTT. Translation gives CASRITGMDGELFF.

V and J are TRBV19 and TRBJ1-5, with D perhaps matching TRBD1 (5 bases). The V and J ends lost 4 bases and 1 base respectively, with 8 bases between them. This CDR3 has 14 residues. The germline gives CDR1 LNHDA, CDR2 SQIVND (reference sequence). The CDR3 loop reads CASSRDYSNQPQHF. The CDR3 DNA sequence: TGTGCCAGTAGTAGGGACTACAGCAATCAGCCCCAGCATTTT.

The DNA for the CDR3 is TGTGCCAGCAAAACTACAGGGGGCTCCTACGAGCAGTACTTC. As protein: CASKTTGGSYEQYF. The chain employs TRBV6-5 and TRBJ2-7; the match to TRBD1 covers 8 bases. The length of the CDR3 is 14 residues. With V trimmed by 7 bases and J by 0 bases, 5 bases remained unmatched. In germline, CDR1 is MNHEY, CDR2 SVGAGI.

This clone was counted a single time. The chain carries TRBV5-4 and TRBJ2-3; 7 bases map to TRBD1. After removal of 5 bases from V and 5 bases from J, the junction contained 11 bases not matched to a gene. CDR1 is SGHNT, CDR2 YYREEE, per germline (reference sequence). The CDR3 runs to 15 residues. CDR3 loop: CASSSIRDREDTQYF. CDR3 in DNA: TGTGCCAGCAGTTCTATCAGGGACAGAGAAGATACGCAGTATTTT.

This chain uses TRBV11-2 with TRBJ1-2; D is possibly TRBD1 (5 bases). The V end lost 6 bases, the J end lost 2 bases, and 7 bases lay between the germline ends. Germline assignment: CDR1 SGHAT and CDR2 FQNNGV. The CDR3 is 12 amino acids. The CDR3 DNA reads TGTGCCAGCAGTCACAGGAACTATGGCTACACCTTC. This translates into CASSHRNYGYTF.

This sequence joins TRBV29-1 and TRBJ2-7, with 9 bases matching TRBD1. With V trimmed by 1 base and J by 5 bases, 6 bases remained unmatched. This CDR3 has 14 amino acids. Germline-derived CDR1 and CDR2 are SQVTM and ANQGSEA. The CDR3 nucleotides are TGCAGCGTTGAAGCCGGGACAGGGTTCAACGAGCAGTACTTC. It encodes CSVEAGTGFNEQYF.

This clone is a singleton in its sample. The V call is TRBV19, the J call TRBJ1-1; D perhaps matches TRBD1 (6 bases). CDR1 is LNHDA, CDR2 SQIVND, per germline (reference sequence). The CDR3 consists of 12 residues. V was trimmed by 3 bases and J by 10 bases, leaving 12 bases between them. The CDR3: CASSIRDKGAFF. As DNA, the CDR3 is TGTGCCAGTAGTATCCGGGACAAGGGAGCTTTCTTT.

The V gene is TRBV5-5, the J gene TRBJ2-2; D is possibly TRBD1 (6 bases). Germline values: CDR1 SGHKS, CDR2 YYEKEE (reference sequence). Trimming removed 4 bases at V and 6 bases at J, with 16 bases between. The length of the CDR3 is 15 residues. The CDR3 is CASSLRGPRAGELFF. Here the CDR3 DNA reads TGTGCCAGCAGCCTCAGGGGCCCGCGAGCCGGGGAGCTGTTTTTT.